Following are 23 T cell receptor beta chains from one sample sequenced in a study of blood T cell repertoires in COVID-19. Assay: immunoSEQ multiplex PCR; the TCRdb copy retains only in-frame clones and omits some. The profile covers some 160,000 clones, with over 75% appearing a single time and 10% to 15% taken by the ten largest. Sequencing used peripheral blood. These receptors originate from a man in his sixties or seventies who had recovered from COVID-19.

The chain couples TRBV18 to TRBJ2-1; D is perhaps TRBD2 (5 bases). Germline V lookup: CDR1 KGHSH, CDR2 LQKENI. This CDR3 has 15 residues. V lost 5 bases to trimming and J lost 8 bases, with 19 bases between them. CDR3 nucleotide sequence: TGTGCCAGCTCAAAGCTAGAGGGAAGTCGCTATGAGCAGTTCTTC. Translated, it gives CASSKLEGSRYEQFF. Full variable domain (missing parts from reference TRBV18 and TRBJ2-1): NAGVMQNPRHLVRRRGQEARLRCSPMKGHSHVYWYRQLPEEGLKFMVYLQKENIIDESGMPKERFSAEFPKEGPSILRIQQVVRGDSAAYFCASSKLEGSRYEQFFGPGTRLTVL.

The gene calls are TRBV2 and TRBJ2-1; 11 bases map to TRBD2. V shed 4 bases, J shed 7 bases, and the junction held 3 bases outside the gene matches. Germline V gives CDR1 SNHLY, CDR2 FYNNEI. The CDR3 loop spans 14 amino acids. In nucleotides, the CDR3 is TGTGCCAGCAGTGTTCCTAGCGGGAGGAATGAGCAGTTCTTC. Translated, it gives CASSVPSGRNEQFF. The full variable domain, with the rest looked up from reference TRBV2 and TRBJ2-1, is EPEVTQTPSHQVTQMGQEVILRCVPISNHLYFYWYRQILGQKVEFLVSFYNNEISEKSEIFDDQFSVERPDGSNFTLKIRSTKLEDSAMYFCASSVPSGRNEQFFGPGTRLTVL.

Here the CDR3 DNA reads TGCGCCAGCAGCTCAAATCCAGGAGGGCGATCCTACAATGAGCAGTTCTTC. Its protein product is CASSSNPGGRSYNEQFF. The chain couples TRBV5-1 to TRBJ2-1; D perhaps matches TRBD2 (6 bases). The CDR3 has 17 amino acids. V shed 3 bases and J shed 1 base, with 17 bases lying between them. Germline assignment: CDR1 SGHRS and CDR2 YFSETQ.

This clone has more than one count but fewer than ten. The gene calls are TRBV28 and TRBJ1-6, with 9 bases matching TRBD1. V shed 4 bases and J 7 bases; nucleotides not matched to a gene: 8. Germline lookup yields CDR1 MDHEN and CDR2 SYDVKM. This CDR3 has 16 amino acids. Here the CDR3 DNA reads TGTGCCAGCAGTTGGGAACAGGGGGCCACGAATTCACCCCTCCACTTT. It yields the protein CASSWEQGATNSPLHF.

The chain links TRBV5-4 to TRBJ1-2, with 9 nucleotides matching TRBD1. The CDR3 runs 15 residues. Unmatched junction bases numbered 9, after V lost 4 bases and J lost 5 bases. Looked up from germline, CDR1 is SGHNT and CDR2 is YYREEE (reference sequence). As DNA, the CDR3 is TGTGCCAGCAGCACACCGGGACAGGGTAGTTATGGCTACACCTTC. This codes for CASSTPGQGSYGYTF.

This chain joins TRBV10-1 and TRBJ2-5, with 7 bases identical to TRBD1. The V gene end was trimmed by 3 bases and the J gene end by 4 bases; junction bases not matched to a gene: 2. The CDR3 length is 13 residues. Per the germline V gene, CDR1 is WNHNN and CDR2 is SYGVQD (reference sequence). Written as DNA, the CDR3 is TGCGCCAGCAGTGATCCAGGGGGAGAGACCCAGTACTTC. Residues: CASSDPGGETQYF.

This clone was seen only once. CDR3 region: CASSTLAPSNQPQHF. As DNA, the CDR3 is TGTGCCAGTAGTACGTTAGCCCCTAGCAATCAGCCCCAGCATTTT. The J gene is TRBJ1-5, the V gene TRBV19; no definite D call. This CDR3 region has 15 residues. The germline V gene has CDR1 LNHDA and CDR2 SQIVND (reference sequence). V lost 4 bases, J lost 0 bases, and 10 bases lay in between.

The V gene is TRBV5-1, the J gene TRBJ2-1, with TRBD2 as a possible D gene (5 bases). V was pared by 1 base and J by 7 bases, with 9 bases between. The CDR3 sequence is 13 residues long. From germline, CDR1 is SGHRS and CDR2 YFSETQ. CDR3 in DNA: TGCGCCAGCAGCTTGAGCGGCAGGAATGAGCAGTTCTTC. This encodes CASSLSGRNEQFF.

For this clone: One end of the junction fails to match germline, which may point to a read error. The chain joins TRBV5-1 to TRBJ2-5, with 12 bases fitting TRBD1. This CDR3 is built from 16 residues. Per germline, CDR1 SGHRS and CDR2 YFSETQ. The CDR3 region is CASTLAGQGAGETQYF. CDR3 DNA: TGCGCCAGCACCTTGGCGGGACAGGGGGCGGGAGAGACCCAGTACTTC.

The chain couples TRBV6-6 to TRBJ2-7; no clear D. Trimming cost V 6 bases and J 3 bases, with 21 bases left between them. Germline V gene lookup returns CDR1 MNHNY and CDR2 SVGAGI (reference sequence). This CDR3 spans 16 amino acids. CDR3 amino acids: CASSLGASETFYEQYF. The CDR3 nucleotides read TGTGCCAGCAGCCTCGGTGCAAGCGAAACCTTCTACGAGCAGTACTTC.

In its sample, this clone was seen a few times. The V and J genes are TRBV6-5 and TRBJ1-1, with D unresolved. The ends were cut back, 3 bases at V and 4 bases at J, with 9 bases in the middle. The CDR3 is made up of 13 amino acids. Germline V gives CDR1 MNHEY, CDR2 SVGAGI. CDR3 amino acids: CASSYGRGTEAFF. The CDR3 DNA follows: TGTGCCAGCAGTTATGGCCGGGGCACTGAAGCTTTCTTT.

The chain employs TRBV6-5 and TRBJ2-3, with D uncertain. CDR1 is MNHEY, CDR2 SVGAGI, per germline. V lost 2 bases, J lost 2 bases, and 8 bases lay in between. The CDR3 contains 14 residues. CDR3 residues: CASSYGSDTDTQYF. CDR3 nucleotides: TGTGCCAGCAGTTACGGTTCAGACACAGATACGCAGTATTTT.

This clone was observed a single time. The chain has TRBV6-5 and TRBJ1-5; no clear D. The V gene's germline CDR1 is MNHEY and CDR2 SVGAGI. This CDR3 contains 15 residues. Trimming removed 3 bases at V and 6 bases at J, with 15 bases between. DNA of the CDR3: TGTGCCAGCAGTTATGGGAGGGTAGAGGGTCAGCCCCAGCATTTT. It translates to CASSYGRVEGQPQHF.

The gene calls are TRBV28 and TRBJ2-2; TRBD2 matches at 13 bases. Looked up from germline, CDR1 is MDHEN and CDR2 is SYDVKM. Trimming removed 5 bases from V and 10 bases from J; junction bases left unmatched: 13. The CDR3 has 17 amino acids. The chain's CDR3 is CASSLGLAGAIGSELFF. The CDR3, as DNA: TGTGCCAGCAGTCTTGGACTAGCGGGAGCGATAGGATCGGAGCTGTTTTTT.

The V gene is TRBV19, the J gene TRBJ1-5; the D is unclear. V was pared by 4 bases and J by 0 bases, with 10 bases between. In germline, CDR1 is LNHDA, CDR2 SQIVND (reference sequence). CDR3 length: 15 residues. The CDR3 DNA is TGTGCCAGTAGTAAATCACCAGATAGCAATCAGCCCCAGCATTTT. It is translated as CASSKSPDSNQPQHF.

V gene TRBV14 combines with J gene TRBJ2-7, with a possible D match to TRBD2 (5 bases). V lost 0 bases to trimming and J lost 7 bases, with 10 bases between them. The CDR3 length is 13 residues. Germline CDR1 and CDR2: SGHDN and FVKESK. The CDR3 is CASSQDIAREQYF. For the CDR3, the DNA is TGTGCCAGCAGCCAAGATATAGCGCGGGAGCAGTACTTC.

The V gene is TRBV27, the J gene TRBJ2-1; weak D call: TRBD2 (6 bases). The germline CDR1 and CDR2 sequences are MNHEY and SMNVEV (reference sequence). The germline V and J ends were trimmed by 5 bases and 7 bases, with 15 bases remaining between them. The CDR3 runs 14 residues. As DNA, the CDR3 is TGTGCCAGCAGTGCGGCGGACTATGGGAATGAGCAGTTCTTC. Protein sequence: CASSAADYGNEQFF.

The chain uses TRBV15 and TRBJ1-6; TRBD1 is a possible D gene (5 bases). V dropped 0 bases and J dropped 9 bases, with 12 bases sitting between them. The CDR3 contains 15 residues. Looked up from germline, CDR1 is LNHNV and CDR2 is YYDKDF (reference sequence). In DNA form, the CDR3 reads TGTGCCACCAGCAGAGAACCTCGGGGGAGTTCACCCCTCCACTTT. Translated: CATSREPRGSSPLHF.

The chain links TRBV4-1 to TRBJ2-3; possible D gene TRBD2, 5 bases. CDR3 length: 14 residues. With 3 bases removed from V and 4 bases from J, the gap between germline ends came to 11 bases. Per the germline V gene, CDR1 is MGHRA and CDR2 is YSYEKL. The CDR3 protein is CASSQVGGADTQYF. The CDR3 nucleotides read TGCGCCAGCAGCCAGGTAGGAGGCGCAGATACGCAGTATTTT.

The V and J genes are TRBV28 and TRBJ2-7; the D gene is possibly TRBD2 (6 bases). CDR3 length: 15 residues. CDR1 and CDR2 from the germline V gene are MDHEN and SYDVKM. V was pared by 2 bases and J by 2 bases, with 13 bases between. The CDR3 is CASSLGGSWTYEQYF. The CDR3 DNA reads TGTGCCAGCAGTTTAGGAGGGAGTTGGACCTACGAGCAGTACTTC.

This clone occurred a few times. The V call is TRBV16, the J call TRBJ2-7, with D possibly TRBD2 on 7 matching bases. The V end lost 4 bases, the J end lost 2 bases, and 24 bases lay between the germline ends. Germline CDR1 is KGHSY and CDR2 is FQNENV. This CDR3 has 18 residues. Here the CDR3 DNA reads TGTGCCAGCAGCCGGGGGGGCAGGGTGGCCAGCCTTACCTACGAGCAGTACTTC. Translated: CASSRGGRVASLTYEQYF.

This clone has a single count. The chain joins TRBV5-1 to TRBJ2-7; weak D call: TRBD1 (5 bases). V lost 3 bases to trimming and J lost 2 bases, with 15 bases between them. This CDR3 has 15 amino acids. Germline V CDR1 and CDR2: SGHRS, YFSETQ. The CDR3 DNA sequence: TGCGCCAGCAGCTGGATAGACAGAATTACCTACGAGCAGTACTTC. Its protein product is CASSWIDRITYEQYF.

The chain joins TRBV6-5 to TRBJ1-5; possible D gene TRBD1, 5 bases. Per the germline V gene, CDR1 is MNHEY and CDR2 is SVGAGI. V was pared by 10 bases and J by 5 bases, with 15 bases between. CDR3 length: 13 amino acids. DNA for the CDR3: TGTGCCACCCATCGACAGTACGATCAGCCCCAGCATTTT. Its protein is CATHRQYDQPQHF.